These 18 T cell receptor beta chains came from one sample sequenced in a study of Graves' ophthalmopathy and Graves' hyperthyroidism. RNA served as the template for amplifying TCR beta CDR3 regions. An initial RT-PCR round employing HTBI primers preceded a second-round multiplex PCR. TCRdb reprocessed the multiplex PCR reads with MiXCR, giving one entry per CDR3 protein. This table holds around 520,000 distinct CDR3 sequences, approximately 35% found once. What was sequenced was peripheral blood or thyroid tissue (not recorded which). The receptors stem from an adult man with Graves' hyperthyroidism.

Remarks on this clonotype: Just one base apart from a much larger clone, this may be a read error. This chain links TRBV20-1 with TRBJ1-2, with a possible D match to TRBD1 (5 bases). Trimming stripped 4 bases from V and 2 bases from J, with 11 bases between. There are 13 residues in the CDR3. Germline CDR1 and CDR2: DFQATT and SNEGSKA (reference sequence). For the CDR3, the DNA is TGCAGTGCTACCCCGAGACAGAACTATGGCTACACCTTC. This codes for CSATPRQNYGYTF.

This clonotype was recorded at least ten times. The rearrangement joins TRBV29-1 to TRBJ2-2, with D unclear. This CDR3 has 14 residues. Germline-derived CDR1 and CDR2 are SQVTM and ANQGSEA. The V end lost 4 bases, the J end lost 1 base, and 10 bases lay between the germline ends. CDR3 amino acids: CSVVPLGNTGELFF. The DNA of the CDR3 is TGCAGCGTTGTACCGCTAGGGAACACCGGGGAGCTGTTTTTT.

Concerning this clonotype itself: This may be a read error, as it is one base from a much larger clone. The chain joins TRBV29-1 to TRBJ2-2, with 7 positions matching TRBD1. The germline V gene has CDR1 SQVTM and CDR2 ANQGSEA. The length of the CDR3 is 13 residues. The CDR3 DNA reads TGCAGCGTTGACAGGGGGAACCCCGGGGAGCTGTTTTTT. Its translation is CSVDRGNPGELFF.

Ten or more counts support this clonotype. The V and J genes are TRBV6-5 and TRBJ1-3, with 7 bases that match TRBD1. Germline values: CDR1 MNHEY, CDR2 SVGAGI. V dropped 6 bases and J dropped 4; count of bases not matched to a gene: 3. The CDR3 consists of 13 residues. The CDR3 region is CASSKQGGNTIYF. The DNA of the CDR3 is TGTGCCAGCAGCAAACAGGGGGGAAACACCATATATTTT.

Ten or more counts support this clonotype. Written as DNA, the CDR3 is TGCAGCGTTGGCCCCCGAGAAAAACTGTTTTTT. Residues: CSVGPREKLFF. The rearrangement links TRBV29-1 to TRBJ1-4; D is undetermined. The CDR3 covers 11 residues. Germline CDR1 SQVTM, CDR2 ANQGSEA. V lost 4 bases and J lost 8, with 8 bases in between.

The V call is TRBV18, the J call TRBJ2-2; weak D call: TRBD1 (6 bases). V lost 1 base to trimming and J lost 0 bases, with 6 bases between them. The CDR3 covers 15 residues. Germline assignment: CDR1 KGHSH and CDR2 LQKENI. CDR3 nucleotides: TGTGCCAGCTCACCACGACAGGCGAACACCGGGGAGCTGTTTTTT. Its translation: CASSPRQANTGELFF.

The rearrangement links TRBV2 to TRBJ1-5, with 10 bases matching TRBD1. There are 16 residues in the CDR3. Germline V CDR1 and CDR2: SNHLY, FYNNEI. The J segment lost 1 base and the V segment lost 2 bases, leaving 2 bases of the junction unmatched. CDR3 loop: CASSEWDRGSNQPQHF. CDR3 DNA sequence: TGTGCCAGCAGTGAATGGGACAGGGGCAGCAATCAGCCCCAGCATTTT.

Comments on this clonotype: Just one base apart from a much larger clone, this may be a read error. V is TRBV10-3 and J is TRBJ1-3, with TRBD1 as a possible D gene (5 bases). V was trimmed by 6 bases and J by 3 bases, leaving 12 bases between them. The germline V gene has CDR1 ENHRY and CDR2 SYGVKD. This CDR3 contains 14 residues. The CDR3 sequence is CAISVAGFGNTIYF. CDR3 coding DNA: TGTGCCATCAGCGTTGCAGGGTTTGGAAACACCATATATTTT.

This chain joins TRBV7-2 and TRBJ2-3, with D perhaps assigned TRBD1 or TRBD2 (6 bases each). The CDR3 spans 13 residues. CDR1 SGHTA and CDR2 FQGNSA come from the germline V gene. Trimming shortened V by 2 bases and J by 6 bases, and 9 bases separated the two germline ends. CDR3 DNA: TGTGCCAGCAGCTTAATGGGGGGCGATACGCAGTATTTT. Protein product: CASSLMGGDTQYF.

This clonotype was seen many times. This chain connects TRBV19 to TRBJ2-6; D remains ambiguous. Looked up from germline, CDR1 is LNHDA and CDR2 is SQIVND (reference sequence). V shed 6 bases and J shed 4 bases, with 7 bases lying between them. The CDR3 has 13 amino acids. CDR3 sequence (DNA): TGTGCCAGTAGGAGTGGGGGGGCCAACGTCCTGACTTTC. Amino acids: CASRSGGANVLTF. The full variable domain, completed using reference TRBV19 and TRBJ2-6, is DGGITQSPKYLFRKEGQNVTLSCEQNLNHDAMYWYRQDPGQGLRLIYYSQIVNDFQKGDIAEGYSVSREKKESFPLTVTSAQKNPTAFYLCASRSGGANVLTFGAGSRLTVL.

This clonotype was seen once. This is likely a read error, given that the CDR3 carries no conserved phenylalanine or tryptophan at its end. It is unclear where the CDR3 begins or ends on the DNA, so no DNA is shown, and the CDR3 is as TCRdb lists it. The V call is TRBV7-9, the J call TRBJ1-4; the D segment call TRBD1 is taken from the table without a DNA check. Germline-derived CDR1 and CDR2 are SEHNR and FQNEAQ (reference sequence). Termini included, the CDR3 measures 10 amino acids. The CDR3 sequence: CASSLGQGRV.

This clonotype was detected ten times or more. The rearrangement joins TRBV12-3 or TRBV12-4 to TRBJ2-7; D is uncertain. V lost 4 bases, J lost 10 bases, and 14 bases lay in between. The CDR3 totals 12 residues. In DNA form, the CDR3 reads TGTGCCAGCAGTTCGAACTACTACCTACAGTACTTC. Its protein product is CASSSNYYLQYF.

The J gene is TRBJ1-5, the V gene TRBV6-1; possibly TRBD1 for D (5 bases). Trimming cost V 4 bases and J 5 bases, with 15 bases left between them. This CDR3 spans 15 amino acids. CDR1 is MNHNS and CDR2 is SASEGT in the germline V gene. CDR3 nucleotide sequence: TGTGCCAGCAGTGTGGCGGGGGGGATCTATCAGCCCCAGCATTTT. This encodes CASSVAGGIYQPQHF.

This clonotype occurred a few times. DNA of the CDR3: TGCGCCAGCAGCTTAGGAAGGGTAATTGGGGCCAACGTCCTGACTTTC. Residues: CASSLGRVIGANVLTF. The chain carries TRBV5-1 and TRBJ2-6; D is unresolved. The germline V gene has CDR1 SGHRS and CDR2 YFSETQ. V shed 2 bases and J shed 3 bases, with 12 bases lying between them. This CDR3 is built from 16 residues.

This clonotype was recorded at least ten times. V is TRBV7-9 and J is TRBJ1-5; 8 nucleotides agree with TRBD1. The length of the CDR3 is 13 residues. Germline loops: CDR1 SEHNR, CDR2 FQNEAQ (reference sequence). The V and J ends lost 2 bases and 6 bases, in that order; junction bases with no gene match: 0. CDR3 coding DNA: TGTGCCAGCAGCTTACAGGGGGCTCAGCCCCAGCATTTT. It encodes CASSLQGAQPQHF.

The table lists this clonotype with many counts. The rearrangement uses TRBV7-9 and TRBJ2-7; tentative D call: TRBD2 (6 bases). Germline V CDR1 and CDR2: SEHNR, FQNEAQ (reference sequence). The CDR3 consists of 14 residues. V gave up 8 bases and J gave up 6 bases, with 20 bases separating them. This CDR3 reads CASLQGGAGGEQYF. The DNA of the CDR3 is TGTGCCAGCCTGCAGGGCGGGGCCGGGGGCGAGCAGTACTTC.

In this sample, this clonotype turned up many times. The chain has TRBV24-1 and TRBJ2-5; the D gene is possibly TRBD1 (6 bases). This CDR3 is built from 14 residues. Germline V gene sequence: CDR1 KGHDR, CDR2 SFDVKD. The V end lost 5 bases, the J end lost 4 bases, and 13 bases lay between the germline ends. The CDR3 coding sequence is TGTGCCACCAGTGGGGAGACAGGCGGAGAGACCCAGTACTTC. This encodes CATSGETGGETQYF.

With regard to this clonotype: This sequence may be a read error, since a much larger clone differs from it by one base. The CDR3 region is CASSDRLAGYTF. The CDR3 DNA sequence: TGTGCCAGCAGTGACAGGTTAGCTGGCTACACCTTC. V is TRBV12-3 or TRBV12-4 and J is TRBJ1-2; possibly TRBD1 for D (6 bases). CDR3 length: 12 residues. V was pared by 5 bases and J by 7 bases, with 11 bases between.